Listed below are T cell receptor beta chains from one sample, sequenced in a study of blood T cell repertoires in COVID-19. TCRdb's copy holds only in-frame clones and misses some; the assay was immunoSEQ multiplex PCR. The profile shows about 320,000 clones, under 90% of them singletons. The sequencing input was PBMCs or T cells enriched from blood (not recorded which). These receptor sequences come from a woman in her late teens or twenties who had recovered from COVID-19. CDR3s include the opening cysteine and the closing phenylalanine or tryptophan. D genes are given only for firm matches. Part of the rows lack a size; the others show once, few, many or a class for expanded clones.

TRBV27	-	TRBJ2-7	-	CASRLTSRPYEQYF	TGTGCCAGCAGACTTACTAGCCGCCCGTACGAGCAGTACTTC
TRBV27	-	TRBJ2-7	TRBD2	CASSEGLVTTYEQYF	TGTGCCAGCAGTGAGGGACTAGTTACCACCTACGAGCAGTACTTC
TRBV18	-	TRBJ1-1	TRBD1	CASSRSGQGAATEAFF	TGTGCCAGCTCACGATCGGGACAGGGGGCGGCCACTGAAGCTTTCTTT
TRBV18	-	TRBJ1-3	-	CASSTSEAGPSGNTIYF	TGTGCCAGCTCAACCTCCGAGGCAGGGCCCTCTGGAAACACCATATATTTT
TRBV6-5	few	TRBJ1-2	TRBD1	CASSPLDRGYGYTF	TGTGCCAGCAGTCCCCTGGACAGGGGCTATGGCTACACCTTC
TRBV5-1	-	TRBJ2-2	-	CASRDTDTGELFF	TGCGCCAGCAGGGACACCGACACCGGGGAGCTGTTTTTT
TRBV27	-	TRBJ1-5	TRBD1	CASSSWTGGVSQPQHF	TGTGCCAGCAGTTCCTGGACAGGGGGGGTGAGTCAGCCCCAGCATTTT
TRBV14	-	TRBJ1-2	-	CASSQYSSGYTF	TGTGCCAGCAGCCAATATTCGTCCGGCTACACCTTC
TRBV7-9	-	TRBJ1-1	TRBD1	CASTPQGRITEAFF	TGTGCCAGCACCCCACAGGGGCGTATCACTGAAGCTTTCTTT
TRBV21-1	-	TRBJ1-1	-	CASSKGATEAFF	TGTGCCAGCAGCAAAGGAGCGACTGAAGCTTTCTTT
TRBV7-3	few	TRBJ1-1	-	CASSLDSTGNTEAFF	TGTGCCAGCAGCTTGGACTCGACAGGAAACACTGAAGCTTTCTTT
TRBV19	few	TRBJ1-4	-	CASSITGSNEKLFF	TGTGCCAGTAGTATCACGGGTTCTAATGAAAAACTGTTTTTT
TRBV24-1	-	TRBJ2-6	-	CATSDTEDSLDGSGANVLTF	TGTGCCACCAGTGACACCGAGGACTCTCTGGATGGGTCTGGGGCCAACGTCCTGACTTTC
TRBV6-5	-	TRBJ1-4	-	CASHNEKLFF	TGTGCCAGCCATAATGAAAAACTGTTTTTT
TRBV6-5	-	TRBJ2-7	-	CASSYASDSYYEQYF	TGTGCCAGCAGTTACGCCTCTGACAGTTACTACGAGCAGTACTTC
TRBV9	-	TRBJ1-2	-	CASSVAPQEGMGYTF	TGTGCCAGCAGCGTAGCCCCACAGGAGGGCATGGGCTACACCTTC
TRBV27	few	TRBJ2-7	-	CASSLIARLYEQYF	TGTGCCAGCAGTTTAATAGCTCGACTCTACGAGCAGTACTTC
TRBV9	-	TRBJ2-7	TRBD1	CASSGTGDTYEQYF	TGTGCCAGCAGCGGGACAGGGGACACCTACGAGCAGTACTTC
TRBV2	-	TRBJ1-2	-	CASGSGAGGYTF	TGTGCCAGCGGCTCAGGGGCTGGAGGCTACACCTTC
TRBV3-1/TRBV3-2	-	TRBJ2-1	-	CASSPGGLKQFF	TGTGCCAGCAGCCCCGGTGGACTTAAGCAGTTCTTC
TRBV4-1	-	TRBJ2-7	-	CASSQDTGFYEQYF	TGCGCCAGCAGCCAAGACACGGGGTTCTACGAGCAGTACTTC
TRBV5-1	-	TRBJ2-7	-	CASSLVPDRPYEQYF	TGCGCCAGCAGCTTGGTGCCGGACAGACCTTACGAGCAGTACTTC
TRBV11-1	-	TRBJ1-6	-	CASSLGGDSPLHF	TGTGCCAGCAGCCTCGGGGGGGATTCACCCCTCCACTTT
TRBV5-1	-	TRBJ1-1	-	CASSPEEAMNTEAFF	TGCGCCAGCAGCCCTGAAGAGGCGATGAACACTGAAGCTTTCTTT
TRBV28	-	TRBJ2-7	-	CASSLELAEPYEQYF	TGTGCCAGCAGTTTGGAGTTAGCGGAGCCCTACGAGCAGTACTTC
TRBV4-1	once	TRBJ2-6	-	CASSHEESRANVLTF	TGCGCCAGCAGCCACGAAGAAAGCAGGGCCAACGTCCTGACTTTC
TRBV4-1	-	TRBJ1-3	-	CASSQVVSSGNTIYF	TGCGCCAGCAGCCAAGTCGTTAGCTCTGGAAACACCATATATTTT
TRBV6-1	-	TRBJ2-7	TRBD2	CASSEGTSGTRF	TGTGCCAGCAGTGAAGGGACTAGCGGGACTCGCTTC
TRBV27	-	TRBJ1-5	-	CASSLMAGLNQPQHF	TGTGCCAGCAGTTTAATGGCGGGTCTCAATCAGCCCCAGCATTTT
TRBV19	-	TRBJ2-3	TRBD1	CASSTGRETGSVWDTQYF	TGTGCCAGTAGTACGGGAAGGGAGACAGGGTCAGTTTGGGATACGCAGTATTTT
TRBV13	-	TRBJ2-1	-	CASSSRLLNEQFF	TGTGCCAGCAGCTCCCGACTCCTCAATGAGCAGTTCTTC
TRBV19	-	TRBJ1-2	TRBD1	CASSIWTGPYGYTF	TGTGCCAGTAGTATATGGACAGGGCCATATGGCTACACCTTC
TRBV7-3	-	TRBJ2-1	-	CASSLGGPSSYNEQFF	TGTGCCAGCAGCTTAGGAGGGCCGAGCTCCTACAATGAGCAGTTCTTC
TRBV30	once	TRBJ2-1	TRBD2	CAWSSGGSYNEQFF	TGTGCCTGGAGTAGCGGGGGCTCCTACAATGAGCAGTTCTTC
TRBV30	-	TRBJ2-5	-	CAWSVGRDKGNQETQYF	TGTGCCTGGAGTGTAGGTAGGGACAAAGGAAACCAAGAGACCCAGTACTTC
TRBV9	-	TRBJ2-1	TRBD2	CASSARLAGGDNEQFF	TGTGCCAGCAGCGCTCGACTAGCGGGTGGAGACAATGAGCAGTTCTTC
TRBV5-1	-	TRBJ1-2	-	CASSLGRLSYGYTF	TGCGCCAGCAGCTTGGGCCGGTTGAGTTATGGCTACACCTTC
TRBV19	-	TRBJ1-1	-	CASSPMTGPGTEAFF	TGTGCCAGTAGTCCGATGACAGGACCTGGGACTGAAGCTTTCTTT
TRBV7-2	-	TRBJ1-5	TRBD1	CASSHKDRGSNQPQHF	TGTGCCAGCAGCCATAAGGACAGGGGAAGCAATCAGCCCCAGCATTTT
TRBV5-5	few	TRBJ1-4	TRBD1	CASSLVQGNEKLFF	TGTGCCAGCAGCTTGGTACAGGGGAATGAAAAACTGTTTTTT
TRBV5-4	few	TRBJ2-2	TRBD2	CASSFGLAGHTGELFF	TGTGCCAGCAGCTTTGGACTAGCGGGCCACACCGGGGAGCTGTTTTTT
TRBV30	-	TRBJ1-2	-	CAWSPNSLGNYGYTF	TGTGCCTGGAGTCCTAACAGCCTCGGAAACTATGGCTACACCTTC
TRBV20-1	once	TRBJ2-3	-	CSASEGSDTQYF	TGCAGTGCTAGTGAGGGCTCGGATACGCAGTATTTT
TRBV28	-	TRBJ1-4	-	CASSLYFLEKLFF	TGTGCCAGCAGTTTATACTTCTTAGAAAAACTGTTTTTT
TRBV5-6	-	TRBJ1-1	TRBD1	CASSLRQGGEAFF	TGTGCCAGCAGCTTGAGACAGGGAGGTGAAGCTTTCTTT
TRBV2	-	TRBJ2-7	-	CASSEGQLGYEQYF	TGTGCCAGCAGTGAAGGCCAGCTAGGCTACGAGCAGTACTTC
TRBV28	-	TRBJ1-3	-	CATVSSGNTIYF	TGTGCCACCGTGTCCTCTGGAAACACCATATATTTT